The 10 T cell receptor beta chains below were found in one sample sequenced in a study of molecular identifiers for immune sequencing clone quantification. TCRdb reprocessed the PCR reads with MiXCR, giving one entry per CDR3 protein. The sample consists of roughly 320,000 distinct CDR3 sequences, over 20% of them appearing once. Sequenced: naive CD8+ T cells from blood, with Jurkat cell RNA spiked in. The sample's subset: FACS-sorted CD8+CD4-CCR7+CD45RA+ naive T cells. The receptors originated from a human donor in good health. Some libraries in this study had Jurkat cell RNA spiked in.

Ten or more counts support this clonotype. V and J are TRBV7-2 and TRBJ1-1; 7 nucleotides agree with TRBD1. Germline V gives CDR1 SGHTA, CDR2 FQGNSA. V was clipped by 4 bases and J by 7 bases; unmatched bases: 3. The CDR3 contains 12 residues. CDR3 protein: CASSSQGVEAFF. The DNA of the CDR3 is TGTGCCAGCAGCTCCCAGGGGGTTGAAGCTTTCTTT.

About this clonotype: Possible read error: a much larger clone is one base away. This chain uses TRBV4-1 with TRBJ1-1; D is uncertain. Trimming stripped 5 bases from V and 3 bases from J, with 10 bases between. CDR1 MGHRA and CDR2 YSYEKL come from the germline V gene. The CDR3 totals 13 residues. The CDR3 loop reads CASSADWDTEAFF. The CDR3 DNA is TGCGCCAGCAGCGCGGACTGGGACACTGAAGCTTTCTTT.

V usage is TRBV2 and J usage is TRBJ2-7, with a possible D match to TRBD2 (6 bases). This CDR3 region has 15 residues. CDR1 is SNHLY and CDR2 is FYNNEI in the germline V gene. Trimming stripped 6 bases from V and 2 bases from J, with 17 bases between. The CDR3 DNA reads as TGTGCCAGCAGAACAGGACGGGGAGGTACCTACGAGCAGTACTTC. As protein: CASRTGRGGTYEQYF.

This clonotype was detected only a few times. The V gene is TRBV5-4, the J gene TRBJ2-7, with TRBD1 matching over 7 bases. V lost 0 bases, J lost 2 bases, and 5 bases stayed unmatched. Germline CDR1 and CDR2: SGHNT and YYREEE (reference sequence). The CDR3 has 15 residues. The DNA of the CDR3 is TGTGCCAGCAGCTTGGAACAGGGGACGACCTACGAGCAGTACTTC. Its translation is CASSLEQGTTYEQYF.

The genes are TRBV7-9 and TRBJ1-5, with D possibly TRBD1 on 6 matching bases. Trimming left V 10 bases short and J 4 bases short, with 11 bases between. The length of the CDR3 is 12 residues. The germline CDR1 and CDR2 sequences are SEHNR and FQNEAQ (reference sequence). The CDR3 loop is CATGTPNQPQHF. CDR3 sequence (DNA): TGTGCCACCGGGACACCAAATCAGCCCCAGCATTTT.

Note on this clonotype: A junction end diverges from the germline sequence, so it may reflect a read error. The chain recombines TRBV27 with TRBJ1-1, with TRBD1 as a possible D gene (5 bases). The germline CDR1 and CDR2 sequences are MNHEY and SMNVEV (reference sequence). The CDR3 contains 15 residues. The CDR3 sequence is CSSSLLVGAADEAFF. CDR3 nucleotide sequence: TGTTCCAGCAGTTTACTCGTAGGGGCTGCGGATGAAGCTTTCTTT.

The chain carries TRBV7-2 and TRBJ2-3; D uncertain. V lost 3 bases and J 2 bases, leaving 12 bases between the germline ends. The length of the CDR3 is 15 residues. CDR1 SGHTA and CDR2 FQGNSA come from the germline V gene. CDR3 in DNA: TGTGCCAGCAGCTTGGGTGCACTCCACACAGATACGCAGTATTTT. Its protein is CASSLGALHTDTQYF.

This clonotype was counted at least ten times. The chain couples TRBV7-2 to TRBJ2-3; D uncertain. With 1 base removed from V and 4 bases from J, the gap between germline ends came to 6 bases. The CDR3 is 13 amino acids. CDR1 and CDR2 (germline): SGHTA, FQGNSA. The CDR3 region is CASSLDTSDTQYF. The CDR3 DNA reads TGTGCCAGCAGCTTAGACACGTCAGATACGCAGTATTTT.

As regards this clonotype: The conserved phenylalanine or tryptophan normally closing the CDR3 is absent here, so this likely arose from a read error. No DNA is shown, since the ends of the CDR3 on it are uncertain; the CDR3 is the one TCRdb lists. The chain carries TRBV21-1 and TRBJ2-4; TRBD1 is the table's D call and was not checked against the DNA. TRBV21-1 is noted as a pseudogene. The CDR3 numbers 17 amino acids, ends counted. The CDR3: CASSMGDEVMAKNIQYI.

The V and J genes are TRBV20-1 and TRBJ1-2; 8 bases match TRBD1. The trim removed 1 base at V and 8 bases at J, leaving 6 bases unmatched. CDR1 is DFQATT, CDR2 SNEGSKA, per germline (reference sequence). This CDR3 is 13 amino acids long. The DNA for the CDR3 is TGCAGTGCTAGAGTGCAGGGGGCAGAGGGCTACACCTTC. Protein sequence: CSARVQGAEGYTF.